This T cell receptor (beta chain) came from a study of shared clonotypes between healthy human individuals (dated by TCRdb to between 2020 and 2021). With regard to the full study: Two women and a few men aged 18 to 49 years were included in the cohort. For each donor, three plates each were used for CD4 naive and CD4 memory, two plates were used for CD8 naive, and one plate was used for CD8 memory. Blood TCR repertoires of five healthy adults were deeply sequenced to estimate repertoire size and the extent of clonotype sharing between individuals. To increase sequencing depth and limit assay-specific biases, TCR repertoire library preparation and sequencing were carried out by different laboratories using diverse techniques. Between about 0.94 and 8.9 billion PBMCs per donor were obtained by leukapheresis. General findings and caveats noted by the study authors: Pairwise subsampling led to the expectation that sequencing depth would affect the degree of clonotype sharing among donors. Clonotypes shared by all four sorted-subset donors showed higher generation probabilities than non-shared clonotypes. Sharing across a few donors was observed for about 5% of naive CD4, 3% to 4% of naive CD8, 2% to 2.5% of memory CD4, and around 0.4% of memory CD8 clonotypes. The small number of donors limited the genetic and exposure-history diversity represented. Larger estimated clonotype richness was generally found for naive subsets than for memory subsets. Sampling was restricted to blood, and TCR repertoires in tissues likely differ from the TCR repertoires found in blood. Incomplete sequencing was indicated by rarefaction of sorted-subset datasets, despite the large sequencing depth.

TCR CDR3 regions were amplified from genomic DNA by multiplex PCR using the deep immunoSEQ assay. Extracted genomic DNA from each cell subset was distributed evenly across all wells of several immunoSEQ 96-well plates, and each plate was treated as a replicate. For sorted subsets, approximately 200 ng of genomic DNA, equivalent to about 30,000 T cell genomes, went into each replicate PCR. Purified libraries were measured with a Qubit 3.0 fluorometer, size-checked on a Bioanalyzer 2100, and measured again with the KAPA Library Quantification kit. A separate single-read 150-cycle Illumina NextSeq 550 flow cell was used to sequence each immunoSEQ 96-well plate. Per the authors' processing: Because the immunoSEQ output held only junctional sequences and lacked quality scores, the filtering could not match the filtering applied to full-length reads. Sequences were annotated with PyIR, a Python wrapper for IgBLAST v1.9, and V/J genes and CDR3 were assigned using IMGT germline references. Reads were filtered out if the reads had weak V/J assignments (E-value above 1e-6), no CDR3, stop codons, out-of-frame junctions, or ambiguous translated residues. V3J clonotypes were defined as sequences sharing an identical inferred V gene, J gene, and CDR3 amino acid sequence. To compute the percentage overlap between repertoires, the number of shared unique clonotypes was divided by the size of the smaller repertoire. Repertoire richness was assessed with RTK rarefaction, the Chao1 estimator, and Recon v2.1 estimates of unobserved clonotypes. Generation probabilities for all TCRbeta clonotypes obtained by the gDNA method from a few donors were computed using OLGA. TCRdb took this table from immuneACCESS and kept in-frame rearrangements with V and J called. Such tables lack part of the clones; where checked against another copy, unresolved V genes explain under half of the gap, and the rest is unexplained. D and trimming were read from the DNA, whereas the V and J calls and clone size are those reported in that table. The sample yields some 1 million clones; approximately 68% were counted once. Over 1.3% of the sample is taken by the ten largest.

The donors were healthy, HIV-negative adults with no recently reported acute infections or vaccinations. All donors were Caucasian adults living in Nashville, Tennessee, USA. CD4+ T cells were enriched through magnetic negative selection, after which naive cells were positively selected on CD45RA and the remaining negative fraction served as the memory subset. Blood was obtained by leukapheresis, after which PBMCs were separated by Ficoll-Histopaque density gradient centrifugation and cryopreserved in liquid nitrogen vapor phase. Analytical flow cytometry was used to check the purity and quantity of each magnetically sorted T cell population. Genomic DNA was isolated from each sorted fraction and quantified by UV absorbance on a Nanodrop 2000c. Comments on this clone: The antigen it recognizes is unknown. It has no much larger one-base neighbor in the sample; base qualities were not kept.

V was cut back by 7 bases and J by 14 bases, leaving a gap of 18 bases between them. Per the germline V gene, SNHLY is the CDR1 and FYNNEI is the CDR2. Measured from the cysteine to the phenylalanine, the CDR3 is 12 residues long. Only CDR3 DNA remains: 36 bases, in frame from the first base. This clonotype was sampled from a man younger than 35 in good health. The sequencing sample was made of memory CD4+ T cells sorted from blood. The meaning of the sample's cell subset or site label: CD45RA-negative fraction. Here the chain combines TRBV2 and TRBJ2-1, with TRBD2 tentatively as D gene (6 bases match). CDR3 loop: CASTDPGLLEFF. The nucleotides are TGTGCCAGCACCGACCCTGGACTACTAGAGTTCTTC.